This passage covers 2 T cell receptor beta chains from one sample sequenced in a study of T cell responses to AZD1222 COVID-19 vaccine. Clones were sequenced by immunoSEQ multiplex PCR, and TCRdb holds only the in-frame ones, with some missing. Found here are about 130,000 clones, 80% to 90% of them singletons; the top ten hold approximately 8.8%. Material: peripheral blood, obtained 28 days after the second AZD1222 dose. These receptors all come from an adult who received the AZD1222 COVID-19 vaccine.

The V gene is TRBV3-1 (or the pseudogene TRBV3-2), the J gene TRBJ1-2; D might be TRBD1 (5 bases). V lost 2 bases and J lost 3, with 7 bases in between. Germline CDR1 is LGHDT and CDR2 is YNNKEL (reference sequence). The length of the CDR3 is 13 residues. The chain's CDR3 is CASSQRQHYGYTF. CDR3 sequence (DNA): TGTGCCAGCAGCCAAAGACAGCACTATGGCTACACCTTC.

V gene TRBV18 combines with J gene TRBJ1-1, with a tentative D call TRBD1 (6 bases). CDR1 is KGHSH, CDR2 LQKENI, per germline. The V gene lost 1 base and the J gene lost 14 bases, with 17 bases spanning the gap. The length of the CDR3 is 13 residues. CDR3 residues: CASSPLTRDTRFF. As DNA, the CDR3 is TGTGCCAGCTCACCACTTACCCGGGACACTCGGTTCTTT.